One sample yielded the 23 T cell receptor beta chains listed below, sequenced in a study of spatial heterogeneity in lung cancer. The antigens for these receptors are not known. TCRdb analysed the 5' RACE reads with MiXCR anew, one entry per CDR3 protein. Counted here are some 6,500 distinct CDR3 sequences, about 8.9% occurring once; the ten biggest clones make up about 25%. Study findings and constraints: Within tumors, counts of expanded alpha and beta TCRs tracked tumor mutation counts.

Time point reported: sample taken at primary tumor resection. This sample comprised lung tumor tissue, obtained at surgery. All receptors derive from a female donor with early-stage non-small cell lung cancer.

This clonotype was observed at least ten times. The chain carries TRBV20-1 and TRBJ2-7, with 9 nucleotides matching TRBD2. Germline trimming cut 3 bases from V and 0 bases from J; bases unmatched to any gene: 6. Germline V lookup: CDR1 DFQATT, CDR2 SNEGSKA (reference sequence). The CDR3 sequence is 15 residues long. CDR3 sequence reads: CSASPRAGGSYEQYF. The CDR3 DNA sequence: TGCAGTGCTAGTCCACGAGCGGGGGGCTCCTACGAGCAGTACTTC.

This clonotype is judged medium-sized. The J gene is TRBJ1-1, the V gene TRBV5-6; weak D call: TRBD1 (6 bases). Per germline, CDR1 SGHDT and CDR2 YYEEEE. This CDR3 is 12 amino acids long. V lost 1 base to trimming and J lost 5 bases, with 6 bases between them. Here the CDR3 DNA reads TGTGCCAGCAGCTTGAGGGGGACTGAAGCTTTCTTT. This encodes CASSLRGTEAFF.

This clonotype is labeled as medium-sized. The chain employs TRBV10-3 and TRBJ1-2, with 10 bases fitting TRBD1. The CDR3 spans 14 residues. Germline V gene data show CDR1 as ENHRY and CDR2 as SYGVKD. V trimming: 2 bases; J trimming: 4 bases; junction bases outside the gene matches: 1. This CDR3 reads CAISEGQGVYGYTF. The CDR3 coding sequence is TGTGCCATCAGTGAGGGACAGGGGGTCTATGGCTACACCTTC.

Details on this clonotype: Since a much larger clone is just one base distant, this may be a read error. Lacking the conserved final phenylalanine or tryptophan, this CDR3 likely reflects a read error. V and J are TRBV7-9 and TRBJ2-6, with D uncertain. This CDR3 has 13 residues. The ends were cut back, 0 bases at V and 3 bases at J, with 0 bases in the middle. Germline CDR1 is SEHNR and CDR2 is FQNEAQ (reference sequence). The CDR3 region is CASSLAGANVLTL. CDR3 DNA sequence: TGTGCCAGCAGCTTAGCTGGGGCCAACGTCCTGACTCTC.

This clonotype has a handful of counts. DNA of the CDR3: TGTGCCAGCAGCGTCCGGGGGAAAAATTCACCCCTCCACTTT. This sequence encodes CASSVRGKNSPLHF. The rearrangement joins TRBV9 to TRBJ1-6; a weak D match, TRBD1 (5 bases). CDR3 length: 14 residues. CDR1 SGDLS and CDR2 YYNGEE come from the germline V gene. V was clipped by 2 bases and J by 7 bases, with 10 bases between them.

This clonotype has a count of ten or more. The chain recombines TRBV11-2 with TRBJ2-5; TRBD1 might be the D (6 bases). Germline-derived CDR1 and CDR2 are SGHAT and FQNNGV. V was clipped by 2 bases and J by 11 bases, with 9 bases between them. There are 11 residues in the CDR3. The chain's CDR3 is CASSLKGDQYF. The CDR3 bases are TGTGCCAGCAGCTTAAAGGGGGATCAGTACTTC.

The chain recombines TRBV18 with TRBJ1-1; 7 bases are a match to TRBD1. The ends lost 2 bases at V and 8 bases at J; junction bases unmatched: 11. The CDR3 length is 15 residues. CDR1 is KGHSH, CDR2 LQKENI, per germline. The CDR3 DNA follows: TGTGCCAGCTCACCAAGCGGGACAGAGGGCGCCGAAGCTTTCTTT. Residues: CASSPSGTEGAEAFF. The whole variable domain, filled in from reference TRBV18 and TRBJ1-1, reads NAGVMQNPRHLVRRRGQEARLRCSPMKGHSHVYWYRQLPEEGLKFMVYLQKENIIDESGMPKERFSAEFPKEGPSILRIQQVVRGDSAAYFCASSPSGTEGAEAFFGQGTRLTVV.

Only a few counts were recorded for this clonotype. V and J are TRBV29-1 and TRBJ2-7; 10 nucleotides align to TRBD1. The ends lost 3 bases at V and 1 base at J; junction bases unmatched: 6. The CDR3 contains 15 residues. From germline, CDR1 is SQVTM and CDR2 ANQGSEA. The CDR3: CSVEMDRGRSYEQYF. The CDR3 coding sequence is TGCAGCGTTGAGATGGACAGGGGGAGATCCTACGAGCAGTACTTC.

This clonotype has at least ten counts. The CDR3 sequence: CSASGSGGSEETQYF. CDR3 nucleotides: TGCAGTGCTAGTGGTAGCGGGGGGTCCGAAGAGACCCAGTACTTC. The chain has TRBV20-1 and TRBJ2-5; 10 bases match TRBD2. Germline V gene lookup returns CDR1 DFQATT and CDR2 SNEGSKA (reference sequence). V shed 3 bases, J shed 3 bases, and the junction held 7 bases outside the gene matches. The CDR3 runs to 15 residues.

By share of the sample, this clonotype is medium-sized. The chain links TRBV7-3 to TRBJ2-2; TRBD1 or TRBD2 may be the D gene (5 bases each). Germline-derived CDR1 and CDR2 are SGHTA and FQGTGA. The ends were cut back, 5 bases at V and 0 bases at J, with 13 bases in the middle. This CDR3 has 16 residues. The CDR3 coding sequence is TGTGCCAGCAGCCAGGTGGGGGTCACGAACACCGGGGAGCTGTTTTTT. Amino acids: CASSQVGVTNTGELFF.

The J gene is TRBJ1-3, the V gene TRBV6-1, with no clear D. This CDR3 has 14 residues. The germline CDR1 and CDR2 sequences are MNHNS and SASEGT. The V end was cut by 0 bases, the J end by 5 bases, with 8 bases between. This CDR3 reads CASSEAPGRNTIYF. CDR3 DNA: TGTGCCAGCAGTGAAGCGCCAGGCAGAAACACCATATATTTT.

The sample holds many counts of this clonotype. The CDR3 loop reads CASSSRTQNYGYTF. CDR3 DNA: TGCGCCAGCAGTTCCCGGACCCAAAACTATGGCTACACCTTC. This chain uses TRBV5-1 with TRBJ1-2; no firm D call. Trimming cost V 5 bases and J 2 bases, with 13 bases left between them. The germline gives CDR1 SGHRS, CDR2 YFSETQ. The CDR3 spans 14 residues.

At least ten counts were recorded for this clonotype. The chain employs TRBV11-3 and TRBJ1-1; TRBD1 might be the D (5 bases). In germline, CDR1 is SGHNT, CDR2 YENEEA. Deletions cut 1 base from V and 9 bases from J, with 12 bases between. The CDR3 runs 13 residues. The CDR3 DNA follows: TGTGCCAGCAGCTTAGGCAGGGTTAGTAAAGCTTTCTTT. It is translated as CASSLGRVSKAFF.

This clonotype occurred many times. V and J are TRBV3-1 and TRBJ2-7; the D is unclear. CDR1 LGHDT and CDR2 YNNKEL come from the germline V gene (reference sequence). V lost 1 base, J lost 2 bases, and 9 bases lay in between. The CDR3 has 14 residues. The CDR3 sequence is CASSQGARAYEQYF. The CDR3 nucleotides read TGTGCCAGCAGCCAAGGGGCGAGAGCCTACGAGCAGTACTTC.

In this sample, this clonotype is medium-sized. DNA of the CDR3: TGTGCCAGCAGTCCTAGGTGGGATTCACCCCTCCACTTT. Residues: CASSPRWDSPLHF. This chain uses TRBV28 with TRBJ1-6; D is ambiguous. Germline V gene sequence: CDR1 MDHEN, CDR2 SYDVKM. The V end was cut by 5 bases, the J end by 8 bases, with 10 bases between. The CDR3 loop spans 13 amino acids.

This clonotype was observed at least ten times. The chain recombines TRBV20-1 with TRBJ1-2, with TRBD1 as a possible D gene (5 bases). CDR3 size: 14 residues. V was pared by 1 base and J by 7 bases, with 16 bases between. Per germline, CDR1 DFQATT and CDR2 SNEGSKA (reference sequence). The CDR3 DNA reads TGCAGTGCTAGAGCCGGTGAAGGGGCACGTGGCTACACCTTC. This sequence encodes CSARAGEGARGYTF.

This clonotype counts as medium-sized. J is TRBJ2-5 and V is TRBV5-1; the match to TRBD1 covers 7 bases. The V segment lost 0 bases and the J segment 4 bases; nucleotides outside the gene matches: 0. The CDR3 is 13 amino acids. From germline, CDR1 is SGHRS and CDR2 YFSETQ. CDR3 bases: TGCGCCAGCAGCTTGGGACAGGGAGAGACCCAGTACTTC. As protein: CASSLGQGETQYF.

This clonotype was counted many times. The chain has TRBV7-9 and TRBJ1-1; D not resolved. The CDR3 is 13 amino acids. V shed 3 bases and J shed 7 bases, with 12 bases lying between them. Germline CDR1 is SEHNR and CDR2 is FQNEAQ (reference sequence). The CDR3 DNA is TGTGCCAGCAGCTTCTTTGGATCCGATGAAGCTTTCTTT. This gives the protein CASSFFGSDEAFF.

The table lists this clonotype with many counts. The rearrangement links TRBV20-1 to TRBJ1-2; 7 positions match TRBD1. V trimming: 5 bases; J trimming: 3 bases; junction bases outside the gene matches: 3. The CDR3 length is 12 residues. The germline V gene encodes CDR1 DFQATT and CDR2 SNEGSKA (reference sequence). CDR3 DNA sequence: TGCAGTGCTCTCAGGGGGGACTATGGCTACACCTTC. Translation gives CSALRGDYGYTF.

This clonotype occurred many times. The chain couples TRBV12-3 or TRBV12-4 to TRBJ1-1; the D is unclear. The CDR3 extends over 12 amino acids. V was shortened by 7 bases and J by 3 bases, with 9 bases between the two germline ends. As DNA, the CDR3 is TGTGCCAGCAACTTTGGTTACACTGAAGCTTTCTTT. As protein: CASNFGYTEAFF.

This chain joins TRBV19 and TRBJ1-5, with 8 bases aligning to TRBD1. Germline V gene sequence: CDR1 LNHDA, CDR2 SQIVND (reference sequence). This CDR3 has 16 residues. With V trimmed by 5 bases and J by 1 base, 7 bases remained unmatched. The CDR3: CASSRQDRVSNQPQHF. In nucleotides, the CDR3 is TGTGCCAGTAGTCGCCAGGACAGGGTCAGCAATCAGCCCCAGCATTTT.

This clonotype is labeled as medium-sized. The chain has TRBV20-1 and TRBJ1-2; weak D call: TRBD1 (5 bases). CDR3 size: 14 residues. Germline V gene data show CDR1 as DFQATT and CDR2 as SNEGSKA (reference sequence). V was cut by 5 bases and J by 4 bases, with 17 bases left in between. CDR3 sequence (DNA): TGCAGTGCTTCACAATCCCGGGACGGCTATGGCTACACCTTC. Translating gives CSASQSRDGYGYTF.

By sample share, this clonotype is medium-sized. V usage is TRBV20-1 and J usage is TRBJ2-7; D is unresolved. The V end lost 1 base, the J end lost 1 base, and 5 bases lay between the germline ends. The V gene's germline CDR1 is DFQATT and CDR2 SNEGSKA (reference sequence). The CDR3 covers 12 residues. CDR3 coding DNA: TGCAGTGCTAGAGTTCTTTCCTACGAGCAGTACTTC. This codes for CSARVLSYEQYF.